A selection of T cell receptor beta chains follows, all from one sample in a study of cytomegalovirus exposure and HLA in healthy donors. Measured with immunoSEQ multiplex PCR; TCRdb has only the in-frame clones, and not every one. The data hold about 160,000 clones, with 65% to 85% observed a single time. The sequencing sample was made of PBMCs. The receptors here all came from a woman in her forties or fifties in good health and CMV-seropositive. Both conserved end residues are part of each CDR3. The D gene is left open where the match is weak. Clone size is given for some rows only: seen once, a few or many times, or a class if the clone is expanded.

d_call j_call clone_size v_call cdr3_aa cdr3_nt
- TRBJ2-3 few TRBV12-5 CASVGGSPTDTQYF TGTGCTAGTGTCGGAGGGTCCCCCACAGATACGCAGTATTTT
- TRBJ2-6 once TRBV7-9 CASSLTPSGANGLTF TGTGCCAGCAGCTTAACACCCTCTGGGGCCAACGGCCTGACTTTC
- TRBJ1-2 once TRBV19 CASQNPGQNYGYTF TGTGCCAGTCAGAATCCGGGACAAAACTATGGCTACACCTTC
TRBD1 TRBJ1-1 - TRBV18 CASSHGGTDTEAFF TGTGCCAGCTCACATGGAGGGACAGACACTGAAGCTTTCTTT
- TRBJ2-2 - TRBV30 CAWGKGVGLSGELFF TGTGCCTGGGGAAAGGGGGTAGGGCTCTCCGGGGAGCTGTTTTTT
- TRBJ1-1 - TRBV19 CASIPDRDTEAFF TGTGCCAGTATTCCCGACAGAGACACTGAAGCTTTCTTT
- TRBJ2-1 - TRBV10-1 CASSEGSGKVGNEQFF TGCGCCAGCAGTGAAGGGAGCGGTAAAGTGGGGAATGAGCAGTTCTTC
TRBD2 TRBJ2-3 once TRBV13 CASSRDGAGGRETQYF TGTGCCAGCAGCAGGGATGGAGCGGGGGGCCGGGAAACGCAGTATTTT
- TRBJ1-2 - TRBV7-9 CSSSFGGGQATAGYTF TGTTCCAGCAGCTTCGGGGGGGGACAAGCTACGGCGGGCTACACCTTC
TRBD1 TRBJ1-2 - TRBV19 CASIPGTGVPYGYTF TGTGCCAGTATCCCCGGGACAGGGGTCCCCTATGGCTACACCTTC
- TRBJ2-3 few TRBV11-3 CASSLGADTDTQYF TGTGCCAGCAGCTTAGGGGCAGACACAGATACGCAGTATTTT
TRBD1 TRBJ1-2 - TRBV28 CASSSTGGTYGYTF TGTGCCAGCAGTTCGACAGGGGGCACCTATGGCTACACCTTC
- TRBJ2-5 - TRBV19 CASSSPGRAETQYF TGTGCCAGTAGCTCGCCGGGAAGGGCAGAGACCCAGTACTTC
- TRBJ1-5 - TRBV27 CASSLGGGKSNQPQHF TGTGCCAGCAGTTTAGGGGGCGGCAAGAGCAATCAGCCCCAGCATTTT
- TRBJ2-6 - TRBV4-3 CASSQDPPTGSGANGLTF TGCGCCAGCAGCCAAGATCCGCCGACGGGCTCTGGGGCCAACGGCCTGACTTTC
- TRBJ1-3 - TRBV19 CASSIGPPGFGNTIYF TGTGCCAGTAGTATTGGTCCCCCGGGTTTTGGAAACACCATATATTTT
- TRBJ1-3 - TRBV27 CASSFSRFGNTIYF TGTGCCAGCAGTTTCAGCAGGTTTGGAAACACCATATATTTT
TRBD1 TRBJ1-3 - TRBV6-6 CASNPKNRGPGNTIYF TGTGCCAGCAACCCCAAAAACAGGGGGCCTGGAAACACCATATATTTT
- TRBJ2-7 - TRBV10-2 CASRAPRVGTNSYEQYF TGCGCCAGCAGAGCACCTCGGGTGGGGACAAACTCCTACGAGCAGTACTTC
TRBD2 TRBJ2-1 - TRBV6-1 CASRRSGGHNEQFF TGTGCCAGCCGGCGTAGCGGGGGGCACAATGAGCAGTTCTTC
- TRBJ2-3 - TRBV9 CASSVGTGGAGGDTQYF TGTGCCAGCAGCGTAGGTACAGGGGGGGCAGGGGGAGATACGCAGTATTTT
TRBD1 TRBJ2-1 - TRBV28 CASTIGGGQGDNEQFF TGTGCCAGCACCATTGGGGGGGGACAGGGGGACAATGAGCAGTTCTTC
TRBD2 TRBJ2-7 - TRBV5-1 CASSPGTSGFEQYF TGCGCCAGCAGCCCTGGGACTAGCGGTTTCGAGCAGTACTTC
TRBD1 TRBJ2-1 - TRBV4-2 CASSQDHRQGAHEQFF TGTGCCAGCAGCCAAGATCACAGACAGGGGGCGCATGAGCAGTTCTTC
TRBD1 TRBJ2-1 - TRBV29-1 CSVPGQAYNEQFF TGCAGCGTTCCGGGACAGGCCTACAATGAGCAGTTCTTC
- TRBJ1-1 once TRBV29-1 CSVEGPGTNTEAFF TGCAGCGTTGAAGGTCCGGGGACAAACACTGAAGCTTTCTTT
- TRBJ1-3 - TRBV11-2 CASSLAGIRNTIYF TGTGCCAGCAGCTTAGCAGGGATAAGAAACACCATATATTTT
- TRBJ1-3 - TRBV4-3 CASSQDAVSGNTIYF TGCGCCAGCAGCCAAGACGCAGTCTCTGGAAACACCATATATTTT
- TRBJ2-6 - TRBV7-3 CASSPRSSGANVLTF TGTGCCAGCAGCCCACGGAGCTCTGGGGCCAACGTCCTGACTTTC
TRBD1 TRBJ1-5 few TRBV5-1 CASSLAGGVNQPQHF TGCGCCAGCAGCTTGGCAGGGGGCGTGAATCAGCCCCAGCATTTT
- TRBJ2-1 - TRBV6-5 CASRLQVNSYNEQFF TGTGCCAGCAGGTTACAGGTGAACTCCTACAATGAGCAGTTCTTC
- TRBJ2-7 - TRBV7-8 CASSPLVGEQYF TGTGCCAGCAGCCCATTAGTCGGCGAGCAGTACTTC
- TRBJ2-1 - TRBV4-3 CASSQYPYNEQFF TGCGCCAGCAGCCAATATCCTTACAATGAGCAGTTCTTC
TRBD1 TRBJ1-4 once TRBV28 CASSHGGGGGDEKLFF TGTGCCAGCAGTCACGGAGGTGGAGGGGGCGATGAAAAACTGTTTTTT
- TRBJ1-2 - TRBV5-1 CASSLRGGVDYGYTF TGCGCCAGCAGCTTAAGGGGGGGTGTGGACTATGGCTACACCTTC
TRBD1 TRBJ1-2 once TRBV7-9 CASSLGTGGPLDYGYTF TGTGCCAGCAGCTTAGGGACAGGGGGCCCTCTCGACTATGGCTACACCTTC
- TRBJ1-1 - TRBV18 CASSPLIQENTEAFF TGTGCCAGCTCACCATTGATACAGGAGAACACTGAAGCTTTCTTT
- TRBJ1-1 - TRBV6-5 CASSQTPTTEAFF TGTGCCAGCAGCCAAACACCCACGACTGAAGCTTTCTTT
TRBD1 TRBJ2-2 - TRBV2 CASSPGTEGTGELFF TGTGCCAGCAGTCCTGGGACAGAAGGCACCGGGGAGCTGTTTTTT
TRBD1 TRBJ2-1 once TRBV7-2 CASSLGDRASSYNEQFF TGTGCCAGCAGCTTGGGCGACAGGGCTAGCTCCTACAATGAGCAGTTCTTC
- TRBJ2-3 - TRBV30 CAWSMRDTDTQYF TGTGCCTGGAGTATGAGGGACACAGATACGCAGTATTTT
- TRBJ1-4 - TRBV5-1 CASSPGAQGSGEKLFF TGCGCCAGCAGCCCGGGTGCCCAGGGTTCGGGTGAAAAACTGTTTTTT
TRBD2 TRBJ2-7 few TRBV7-2 CASSPSGNSYEQYF TGTGCCAGCAGCCCAAGCGGGAACTCCTACGAGCAGTACTTC
- TRBJ1-2 - TRBV7-2 CASSPPGTDYGYTF TGTGCCAGCAGTCCTCCCGGGACTGACTATGGCTACACCTTC
TRBD1 TRBJ2-4 - TRBV19 CASSENPGQGSRLNSQYF TGTGCCAGTAGTGAGAATCCGGGACAGGGGTCCCGTCTAAACAGTCAGTACTTC
TRBD2 TRBJ2-7 - TRBV13 CASSSRGTTSYEQYF TGTGCCAGCAGCTCGCGCGGGACTACCTCCTACGAGCAGTACTTC
- TRBJ2-1 - TRBV27 CASSFRQVNVGSSYNEQFF TGTGCCAGCAGTTTTAGGCAGGTGAACGTCGGCAGCTCCTACAATGAGCAGTTCTTC
- TRBJ1-2 - TRBV19 CASSHQGRGYTF TGTGCCAGTAGTCATCAGGGGCGGGGCTACACCTTC
TRBD2 TRBJ2-1 - TRBV7-2 CASSSGRGDSYNEQFF TGTGCCAGCAGCTCCGGGCGGGGGGACTCCTACAATGAGCAGTTCTTC
TRBD1 TRBJ2-7 - TRBV7-8 CASSLEGQGSYGQYF TGTGCCAGCAGCTTAGAAGGACAGGGCTCCTACGGGCAGTACTTC
TRBD2 TRBJ2-1 - TRBV5-4 CASSHLAGGPYNEQFF TGTGCCAGCAGCCATTTAGCGGGGGGCCCCTACAATGAGCAGTTCTTC
TRBD2 TRBJ2-7 few TRBV4-2 CASSHPGTSGIGQYF TGTGCCAGCAGCCATCCCGGGACTAGCGGGATAGGGCAGTACTTC
TRBD1 TRBJ2-7 - TRBV6-5 CASRPRTGLSEQYF TGTGCCAGCAGACCTAGGACAGGGTTGAGCGAGCAGTACTTC
TRBD1 TRBJ1-2 - TRBV25-1 CASSNQGAGGYTF TGTGCCAGCAGTAATCAGGGGGCAGGTGGCTACACCTTC
TRBD2 TRBJ2-1 - TRBV5-1 CASSLGLAGAYNEQFF TGCGCCAGCAGCTTGGGACTAGCGGGCGCCTACAATGAGCAGTTCTTC
- TRBJ1-2 - TRBV28 CASVTGRRGRRYGYTF TGTGCCAGCGTGACCGGGAGAAGGGGCCGGCGCTATGGCTACACCTTC